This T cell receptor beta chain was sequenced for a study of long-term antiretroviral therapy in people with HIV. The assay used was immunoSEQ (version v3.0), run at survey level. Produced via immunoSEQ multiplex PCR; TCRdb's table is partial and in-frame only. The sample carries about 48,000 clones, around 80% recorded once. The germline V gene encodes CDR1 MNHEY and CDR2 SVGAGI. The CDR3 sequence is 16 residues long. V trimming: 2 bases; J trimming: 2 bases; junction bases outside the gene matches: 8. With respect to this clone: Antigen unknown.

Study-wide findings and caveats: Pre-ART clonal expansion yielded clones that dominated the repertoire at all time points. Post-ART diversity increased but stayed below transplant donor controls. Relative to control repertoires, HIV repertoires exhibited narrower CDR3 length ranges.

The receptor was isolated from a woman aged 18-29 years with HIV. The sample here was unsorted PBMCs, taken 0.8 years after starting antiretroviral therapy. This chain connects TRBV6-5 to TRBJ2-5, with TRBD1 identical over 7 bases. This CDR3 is CASSYGTAVGQETQYF. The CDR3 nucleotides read TGTGCCAGCAGTTACGGGACAGCAGTCGGACAAGAGACCCAGTACTTC.